This T cell receptor beta chain emerged from a study of blood T cell repertoires in COVID-19. TCRdb's copy holds only in-frame clones and misses some; the assay was immunoSEQ multiplex PCR. There are around 250,000 clones in the sample; 88% occur only once, and about 2.9% lies in the top ten. Trimming cost V 4 bases and J 9 bases; bases outside gene matches: 8. Germline V gene data show CDR1 as LGHNA and CDR2 as YSLEER. The CDR3 has 14 residues. The receptor was derived from a middle-aged woman who had been exposed to COVID-19. What was sequenced was PBMCs or T cells enriched from blood (not recorded which). The rearrangement joins TRBV4-3 to TRBJ2-1; 8 bases agree with TRBD2. In nucleotides, the CDR3 is TGCGCCAGCAGCCCCCGGACTAGCCGAAGTGAGCAGTTCTTC. This translates into CASSPRTSRSEQFF.